Included here is one TCR beta chain sequence, with context. This sample was taken from a study of blood T cell repertoires in COVID-19. Germline-derived CDR1 and CDR2 are MNHNS and SASEGT. Trimming cost V 0 bases and J 7 bases; bases outside gene matches: 12. This CDR3 has 18 residues. Data came from immunoSEQ multiplex PCR; TCRdb stores just in-frame clones and leaves some out. The sample lists some 200,000 clones; just over 85% were seen once. V gene TRBV6-1 combines with J gene TRBJ2-7; 13 nucleotides line up with TRBD2. The sequenced sample was peripheral blood. This TCR was sampled from a man older than 75 with acute or convalescent COVID-19. In nucleotides, the CDR3 is TGTGCCAGCAGTGAAGCGAGGGGGACTAGCGGGACGTTGGGGGAGCAGTACTTC. Its protein is CASSEARGTSGTLGEQYF.